These 9 T cell receptor beta chains came from one sample sequenced in a study of T cell changes during pregnancy in multiple sclerosis. Profiled with immunoSEQ multiplex PCR; TCRdb holds only in-frame clones, not every one. The repertoire includes about 75,000 clones, 94% of them detected once, and less than 0.15% sits in the top ten. The specimen was CD4+ T cells from peripheral blood mononuclear cells, collected after pregnancy. The receptors were gathered from a female donor with multiple sclerosis, enrolled in a pregnancy study.

The V call is TRBV10-3, the J call TRBJ2-5, with 14 bases lining up with TRBD2. CDR1 and CDR2 from the germline V gene are ENHRY and SYGVKD. Losses at the gene ends were 6 bases for V and 4 bases for J; bases not matched to a gene: 7. The CDR3 has 16 amino acids. The CDR3 DNA is TGTGCCATCAGGGAACCGGGACTAGCGGGAGTAGAGACCCAGTACTTC. Its translation is CAIREPGLAGVETQYF.

The chain carries TRBV4-1 and TRBJ2-1; TRBD2 is a possible D gene (5 bases). The CDR3 consists of 14 residues. Trimming took 0 bases from V and 7 from J, leaving 10 bases between them. The V gene's germline CDR1 is MGHRA and CDR2 YSYEKL. The CDR3 sequence is CASSQERRGNEQFF. Written as DNA, the CDR3 is TGCGCCAGCAGCCAAGAGCGAAGAGGGAATGAGCAGTTCTTC.

CDR3 sequence (DNA): TGTGCCAGCAGCTCGACAGGGAAAGGCAATCAGCCCCAGCATTTT. Its translation: CASSSTGKGNQPQHF. The chain links TRBV6-6 to TRBJ1-5, with 7 bases identical to TRBD1. The CDR3 covers 15 residues. Trimming took 6 bases from V and 2 from J; bases not matched to a gene: 7. Germline CDR1 reads MNHNY; CDR2 reads SVGAGI (reference sequence).

The chain joins TRBV5-1 to TRBJ2-1; 7 nucleotides match TRBD2. Germline V gene sequence: CDR1 SGHRS, CDR2 YFSETQ. The CDR3 extends over 15 amino acids. Germline trimming cut 1 base from V and 7 bases from J; bases unmatched to any gene: 8. CDR3 DNA: TGCGCCAGCAGCTTGCGGGCGGGAGCTGGGAATGAGCAGTTCTTC. It encodes CASSLRAGAGNEQFF.

The rearrangement joins TRBV25-1 to TRBJ1-6; 8 nucleotides agree with TRBD1. Germline CDR1 reads MGHDK; CDR2 reads SYGVNS. This CDR3 region has 14 residues. Trimming cost V 4 bases and J 10 bases; bases outside gene matches: 6. In DNA, the CDR3 is TGTGCCAGCAGTGGAGGACAGGGAGGCTCACCCCTCCACTTT. As protein: CASSGGQGGSPLHF.

The chain has TRBV27 and TRBJ2-1; a weak D match, TRBD1 (6 bases). Germline loops: CDR1 MNHEY, CDR2 SMNVEV (reference sequence). The germline V and J ends were trimmed by 2 bases and 10 bases, with 12 bases remaining between them. The CDR3 has 13 residues. The CDR3 spells CASSLLQGNEQFF. The CDR3 bases are TGTGCCAGCAGTTTACTACAGGGTAACGAGCAGTTCTTC.

The CDR3, as DNA: TGTGCCTGGAGCACCGGAGGGCCCGGGTTCTTC. Translating gives CAWSTGGPGFF. V gene TRBV30 combines with J gene TRBJ2-1; D is possibly TRBD2 (6 bases). The CDR3 spans 11 residues. Per germline, CDR1 GTSNPN and CDR2 SVGIG (reference sequence). Trimming removed 3 bases at V and 15 bases at J, with 15 bases between.

The J gene is TRBJ1-1, the V gene TRBV7-9; D ambiguous. The CDR3 sequence is 13 residues long. Between the trimmed V and J ends, which lost 3 bases and 1 base, there was a span of 6 bases. CDR1 is SEHNR and CDR2 is FQNEAQ in the germline V gene (reference sequence). CDR3 coding DNA: TGTGCCAGCAGCTTCCACTGGAACACTGAAGCTTTCTTT. Amino acid sequence: CASSFHWNTEAFF.

The chain uses TRBV6-1 and TRBJ1-4, with 10 bases identical to TRBD1. V trimming: 3 bases; J trimming: 0 bases; junction bases outside the gene matches: 10. Germline values: CDR1 MNHNS, CDR2 SASEGT. The CDR3 totals 19 residues. CDR3: CASSDQGQGLWTTNEKLFF. CDR3 in DNA: TGTGCCAGCAGTGATCAGGGACAGGGGTTGTGGACAACTAATGAAAAACTGTTTTTT.